This T cell receptor (beta chain) was captured by sequencing in a study of T cells in Graves' hyperthyroidism and ophthalmopathy. Germline V gene lookup returns CDR1 MNHEY and CDR2 SVGEGT. Trimming cost V 5 bases and J 6 bases, with 9 bases left between them. CDR3 size: 12 residues. RNA transcripts gave rise to amplified TCR beta CDR3 regions. RT-PCR in the first round (using the HTBI primer set) targeted the TCR CDR3. In TCRdb, the multiplex PCR reads were re-called with MiXCR into one record per CDR3 protein. This table holds 350,000 to 400,000 distinct CDR3 sequences, around 14% found once. Sequenced material: blood. The receptor was derived from a woman under 40 with Graves' hyperthyroidism. V gene TRBV6-2 or TRBV6-3 combines with J gene TRBJ2-3; D is unclear. The CDR3 loop is CASSHPSDTQYF. DNA for the CDR3: TGTGCCAGCAGTCACCCTTCGGATACGCAGTATTTT.